The rows below give T cell receptor beta chains drawn from one sample of a study of blood T cell repertoires in COVID-19. Profiling relied on immunoSEQ multiplex PCR, and the TCRdb table lists in-frame clones only, not all of them. The sample carries about 180,000 clones, around 80% recorded once. The sample taken for sequencing was peripheral blood. The receptor set was obtained from a woman older than 75 with COVID-19, enrolled during active disease. Each CDR3 is given with its conserved first and last residue. A D gene is named only where the DNA matches it firmly. Size is stated for part of the rows, as once, few or many counts, or as a class when the clone is expanded.

CDR3aa: CSGAGLAGGPQFF; abundance: .; j_gene: TRBJ2-1; v_gene: TRBV29-1; d_gene: TRBD2
CDR3aa: CASSLGLAVYNEQFF; abundance: .; j_gene: TRBJ2-1; v_gene: TRBV27; d_gene: TRBD2
CDR3aa: CASSQSGGPSEQYF; abundance: .; j_gene: TRBJ2-7; v_gene: TRBV4-2; d_gene: TRBD2
CDR3aa: CASSTERYNEQFF; abundance: .; j_gene: TRBJ2-1; v_gene: TRBV19; d_gene: .
CDR3aa: CASSAAGNTEAFF; abundance: .; j_gene: TRBJ1-1; v_gene: TRBV2; d_gene: .
CDR3aa: CASSLKLAGAEQYF; abundance: .; j_gene: TRBJ2-7; v_gene: TRBV5-4; d_gene: TRBD2
CDR3aa: CATSPRGAVGELFF; abundance: .; j_gene: TRBJ2-2; v_gene: TRBV15; d_gene: .
CDR3aa: CASGNFRDREFSVNIQYF; abundance: .; j_gene: TRBJ2-4; v_gene: TRBV27; d_gene: TRBD1
CDR3aa: CASSLGTGLRGTEAFF; abundance: few; j_gene: TRBJ1-1; v_gene: TRBV28; d_gene: .
CDR3aa: CASSFGLAVSEQYF; abundance: .; j_gene: TRBJ2-7; v_gene: TRBV28; d_gene: TRBD2
CDR3aa: CASSPQTGVNEKLFF; abundance: once; j_gene: TRBJ1-4; v_gene: TRBV7-2; d_gene: TRBD1
CDR3aa: CATSDQRGPTDTQYF; abundance: .; j_gene: TRBJ2-3; v_gene: TRBV24-1; d_gene: TRBD2
CDR3aa: CASSYSNTDYGYTF; abundance: .; j_gene: TRBJ1-2; v_gene: TRBV6-2/TRBV6-3; d_gene: .
CDR3aa: CASSSDRGVFYGYTF; abundance: .; j_gene: TRBJ1-2; v_gene: TRBV7-2; d_gene: TRBD1
CDR3aa: CASRLVREGDNEQFF; abundance: .; j_gene: TRBJ2-1; v_gene: TRBV19; d_gene: TRBD2
CDR3aa: CASSLRGTASTDTQYF; abundance: .; j_gene: TRBJ2-3; v_gene: TRBV11-2; d_gene: .
CDR3aa: CASSLATGGVYEQYF; abundance: .; j_gene: TRBJ2-7; v_gene: TRBV5-6; d_gene: TRBD1
CDR3aa: CASSQDLGTSRDEQYF; abundance: .; j_gene: TRBJ2-7; v_gene: TRBV3-1/TRBV3-2; d_gene: TRBD2